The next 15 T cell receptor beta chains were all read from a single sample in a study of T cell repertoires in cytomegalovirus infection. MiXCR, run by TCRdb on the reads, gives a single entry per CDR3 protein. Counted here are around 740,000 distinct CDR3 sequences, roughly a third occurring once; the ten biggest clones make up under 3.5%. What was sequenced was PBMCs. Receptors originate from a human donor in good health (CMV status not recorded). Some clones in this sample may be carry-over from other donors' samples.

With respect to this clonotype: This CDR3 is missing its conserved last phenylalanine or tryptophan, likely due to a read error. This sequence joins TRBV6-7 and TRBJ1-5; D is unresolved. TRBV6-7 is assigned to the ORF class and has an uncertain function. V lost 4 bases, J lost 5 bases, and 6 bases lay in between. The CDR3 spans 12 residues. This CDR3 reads CASSSDYQPQHV. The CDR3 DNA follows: TGTGCCAGCAGTTCCGACTATCAGCCCCAGCATGTT.

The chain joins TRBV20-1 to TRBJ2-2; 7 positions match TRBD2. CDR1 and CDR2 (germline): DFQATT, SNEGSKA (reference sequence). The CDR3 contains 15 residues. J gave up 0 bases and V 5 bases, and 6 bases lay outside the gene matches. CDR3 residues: CSAQRSGTNTGELFF. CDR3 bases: TGCAGTGCTCAAAGAAGCGGGACGAACACCGGGGAGCTGTTTTTT.

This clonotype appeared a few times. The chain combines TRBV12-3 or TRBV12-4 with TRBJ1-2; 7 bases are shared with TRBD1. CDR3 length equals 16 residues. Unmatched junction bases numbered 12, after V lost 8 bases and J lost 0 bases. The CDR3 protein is CASGPYRDSSNYGYTF. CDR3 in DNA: TGTGCCAGCGGACCATACCGGGACAGTTCTAACTATGGCTACACCTTC.

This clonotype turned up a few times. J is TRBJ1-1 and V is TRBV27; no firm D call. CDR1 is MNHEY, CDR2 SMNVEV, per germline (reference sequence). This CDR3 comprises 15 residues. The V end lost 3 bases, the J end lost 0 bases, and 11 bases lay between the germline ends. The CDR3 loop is CASSFNVKMNTEAFF. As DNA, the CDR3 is TGTGCCAGCAGTTTTAACGTGAAAATGAACACTGAAGCTTTCTTT.

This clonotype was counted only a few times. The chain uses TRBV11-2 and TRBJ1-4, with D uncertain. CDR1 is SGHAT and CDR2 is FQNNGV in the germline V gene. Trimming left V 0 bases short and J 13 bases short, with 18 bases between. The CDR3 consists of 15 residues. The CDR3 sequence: CASSLEIGLTTGLFF. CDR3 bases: TGTGCCAGCAGCTTAGAAATAGGGCTCACGACCGGACTGTTTTTT.

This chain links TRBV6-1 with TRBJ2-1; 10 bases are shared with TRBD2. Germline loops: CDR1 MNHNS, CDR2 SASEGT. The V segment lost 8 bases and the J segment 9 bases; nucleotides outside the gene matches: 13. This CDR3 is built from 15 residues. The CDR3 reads CASCLQRGGEGEQFF. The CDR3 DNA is TGTGCCAGCTGTCTTCAGCGGGGGGGGGAAGGTGAGCAGTTCTTC.

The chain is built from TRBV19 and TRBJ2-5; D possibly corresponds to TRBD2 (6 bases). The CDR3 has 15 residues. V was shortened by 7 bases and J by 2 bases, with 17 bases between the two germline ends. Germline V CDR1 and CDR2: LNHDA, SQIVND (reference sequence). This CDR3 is CASNISGRRQETQYF. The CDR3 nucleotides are TGTGCCAGTAATATTTCGGGGAGGAGGCAAGAGACCCAGTACTTC.

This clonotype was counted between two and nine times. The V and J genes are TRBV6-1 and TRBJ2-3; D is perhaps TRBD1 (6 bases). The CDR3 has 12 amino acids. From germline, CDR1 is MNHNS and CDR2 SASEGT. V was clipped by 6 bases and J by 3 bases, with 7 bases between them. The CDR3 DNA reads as TGTGCCAGCAGCGGACAGACAGATACGCAGTATTTT. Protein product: CASSGQTDTQYF.

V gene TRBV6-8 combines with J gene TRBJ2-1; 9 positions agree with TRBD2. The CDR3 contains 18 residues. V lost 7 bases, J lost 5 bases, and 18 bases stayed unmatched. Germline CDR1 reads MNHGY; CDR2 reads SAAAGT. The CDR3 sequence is CASIRGFRGGVLDNEQFF. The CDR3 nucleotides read TGTGCCAGCATTAGGGGTTTCCGCGGGGGGGTCCTGGACAATGAGCAGTTCTTC.

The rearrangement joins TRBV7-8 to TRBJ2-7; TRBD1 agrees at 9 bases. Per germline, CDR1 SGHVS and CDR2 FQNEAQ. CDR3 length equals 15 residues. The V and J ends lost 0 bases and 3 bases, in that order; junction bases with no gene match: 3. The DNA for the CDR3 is TGTGCCAGCAGCTTAGCGGACAGGGGTCACTACGAGCAGTACTTC. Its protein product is CASSLADRGHYEQYF.

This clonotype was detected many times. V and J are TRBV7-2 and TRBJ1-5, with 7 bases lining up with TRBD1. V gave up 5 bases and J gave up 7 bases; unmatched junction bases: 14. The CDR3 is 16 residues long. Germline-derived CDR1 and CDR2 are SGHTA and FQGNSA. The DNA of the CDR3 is TGTGCCAGCAGCCCTATACGGGCAGGGGGTATCCAGCCCCAGCATTTT. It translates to CASSPIRAGGIQPQHF.

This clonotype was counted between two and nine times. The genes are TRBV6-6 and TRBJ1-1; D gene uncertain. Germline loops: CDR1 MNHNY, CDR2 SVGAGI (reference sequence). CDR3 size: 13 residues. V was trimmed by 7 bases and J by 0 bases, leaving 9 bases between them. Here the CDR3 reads CASKNGLNTEAFF. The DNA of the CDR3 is TGTGCCAGCAAAAACGGGTTGAACACTGAAGCTTTCTTT.

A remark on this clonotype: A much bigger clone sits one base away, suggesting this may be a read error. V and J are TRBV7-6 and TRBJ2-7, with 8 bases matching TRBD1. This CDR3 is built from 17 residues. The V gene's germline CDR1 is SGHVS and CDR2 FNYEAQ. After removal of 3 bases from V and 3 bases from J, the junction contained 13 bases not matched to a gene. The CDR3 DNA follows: TGTGCCAGCAGCTTTCGAATCCACGGGACAGGCGGCTACGAGCAGTACTTC. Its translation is CASSFRIHGTGGYEQYF.

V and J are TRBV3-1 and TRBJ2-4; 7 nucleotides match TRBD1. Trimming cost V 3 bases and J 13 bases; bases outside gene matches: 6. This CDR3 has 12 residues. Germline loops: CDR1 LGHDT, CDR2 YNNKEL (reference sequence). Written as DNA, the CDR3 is TGTGCCAGCAGCCAGGTAGGACAGGCGCAGTACTTC. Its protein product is CASSQVGQAQYF.

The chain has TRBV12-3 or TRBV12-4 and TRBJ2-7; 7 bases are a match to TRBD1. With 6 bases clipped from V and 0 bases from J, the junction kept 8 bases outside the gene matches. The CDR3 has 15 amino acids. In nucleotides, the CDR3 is TGTGCCAGCAGCGAGACAGGGTTTAGCTCCTACGAGCAGTACTTC. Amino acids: CASSETGFSSYEQYF.